Following are 13 T cell receptor beta chains from one sample sequenced in a study of cytomegalovirus exposure and HLA in healthy donors. It was with 60 Vbeta and 13 Jbeta primers that the PCR ran. TCRdb keeps only in-frame clones here, not all; method: immunoSEQ multiplex PCR. The repertoire includes 160,000 or so clones, more than 75% of them detected once, and 9.5% to 10% sits in the top ten. Sequencing was done on a sample of PBMCs. Receptor source: a man aged 18-30 years in good health and CMV-seropositive.

V is TRBV5-8 and J is TRBJ1-4; TRBD1 matches at 8 bases. The CDR3 has 14 amino acids. V lost 5 bases to trimming and J lost 6 bases; unmatched junction nucleotides: 6. From germline, CDR1 is SGHTS and CDR2 YDEGEE. In DNA, the CDR3 is TGTGCCAGCAGTTCAGGACAGGGCCATGAAAAACTGTTTTTT. This sequence encodes CASSSGQGHEKLFF. The full variable domain, its missing parts supplied by reference TRBV5-8 and TRBJ1-4, is EAGVTQSPTHLIKTRGQQATLRCSPISGHTSVYWYQQALGLGLQFLLWYDEGEERNRGNFPPRFSGRQFPNYSSELNVNALELEDSALYLCASSSGQGHEKLFFGSGTQLSVL.

The V and J genes are TRBV7-9 and TRBJ2-6, with D tentatively TRBD1 (5 bases). V shed 4 bases and J shed 3 bases, with 7 bases lying between them. CDR3 length equals 14 residues. Germline CDR1 SEHNR, CDR2 FQNEAQ (reference sequence). CDR3 amino acids: CASSSRVGANVLTF. CDR3 bases: TGTGCCAGCAGCTCCAGGGTTGGGGCCAACGTCCTGACTTTC. The complete variable domain, with remaining parts taken from reference TRBV7-9 and TRBJ2-6, reads DTGVSQNPRHKITKRGQNVTFRCDPISEHNRLYWYRQTLGQGPEFLTYFQNEAQLEKSRLLSDRFSAERPKGSFSTLEIQRTEQGDSAMYLCASSSRVGANVLTFGAGSRLTVL.

This clone was seen once. The CDR3 DNA is TGCGCCAGCAGCCGAGGACAGGATACGCAGTATTTT. Translation gives CASSRGQDTQYF. J is TRBJ2-3 and V is TRBV4-3, with D maybe TRBD1 (6 bases). Germline assignment: CDR1 LGHNA and CDR2 YSLEER. CDR3 length: 12 amino acids. V was clipped by 4 bases and J by 6 bases, with 8 bases between them.

V usage is TRBV6-4 and J usage is TRBJ2-3; D unresolved. Germline V gene sequence: CDR1 MRHNA, CDR2 SNTAGT. CDR3 length: 15 residues. V lost 0 bases, J lost 5 bases, and 12 bases lay in between. The CDR3 nucleotides are TGTGCCAGCAGTGACTCGAGGAGTGGCGGAGATACGCAGTATTTT. Translation: CASSDSRSGGDTQYF.

The chain recombines TRBV7-6 with TRBJ2-7; maybe TRBD1 (6 bases). The germline V gene encodes CDR1 SGHVS and CDR2 FNYEAQ. Between the trimmed V and J ends, which lost 3 bases and 1 base, there was a span of 16 bases. The CDR3 contains 16 residues. The CDR3 sequence: CASSLGSGTSSYEQYF. CDR3 nucleotides: TGTGCCAGCAGCTTGGGATCCGGGACATCGTCCTACGAGCAGTACTTC.

This clone occurred a few times. The rearrangement joins TRBV19 to TRBJ2-7; TRBD2 might be the D (6 bases). Germline V lookup: CDR1 LNHDA, CDR2 SQIVND (reference sequence). The CDR3 has 14 amino acids. Trimming took off 2 bases at V and 1 base at J, with 9 bases between the two ends. This CDR3 is CASSILGSSYEQYF. The CDR3 bases are TGTGCCAGTAGTATACTCGGGAGTTCCTACGAGCAGTACTTC.

The rearrangement joins TRBV7-9 to TRBJ2-1, with 8 bases that match TRBD1. Trimming took 5 bases from V and 5 from J; bases not matched to a gene: 8. CDR1 SEHNR and CDR2 FQNEAQ come from the germline V gene (reference sequence). CDR3 length: 15 residues. The DNA for the CDR3 is TGTGCCAGCAGCCGTTGGACAGGGACCGACAATGAGCAGTTCTTC. Translating gives CASSRWTGTDNEQFF.

The chain carries TRBV19 and TRBJ1-1, with 10 positions matching TRBD1. Germline V gives CDR1 LNHDA, CDR2 SQIVND (reference sequence). Trimming at V came to 1 base and at J to 2 bases, leaving 4 bases not matched to a gene. The CDR3 runs 16 residues. CDR3 sequence (DNA): TGTGCCAGTAGTATAGGACAGGGGGCTGGTAACACTGAAGCTTTCTTT. The encoded protein is CASSIGQGAGNTEAFF.

This chain uses TRBV6-5 with TRBJ1-5, with D possibly being TRBD1 (6 bases). V gave up 7 bases and J gave up 7 bases, with 14 bases separating them. Germline V gene lookup returns CDR1 MNHEY and CDR2 SVGAGI. The CDR3 sequence is 13 residues long. The CDR3 bases are TGTGCCAGCACCAGGACAGCTGGCCAGCCCCAGCATTTT. Translating gives CASTRTAGQPQHF.

The table lists this clone with a few counts. The gene calls are TRBV11-2 and TRBJ2-1; D is unresolved. In germline, CDR1 is SGHAT, CDR2 FQNNGV. The V and J ends lost 6 bases and 7 bases respectively, with 4 bases between them. There are 10 residues in the CDR3. The CDR3 sequence is CASSHNEQFF. CDR3 DNA sequence: TGTGCCAGCAGTCATAATGAGCAGTTCTTC.

The V call is TRBV9, the J call TRBJ2-7, with TRBD1 identical over 7 bases. V shed 3 bases and J 5 bases; nucleotides not matched to a gene: 8. The CDR3 has 14 residues. Per the germline V gene, CDR1 is SGDLS and CDR2 is YYNGEE. As DNA, the CDR3 is TGTGCCAGCAGCGCCCCGACAGGGATCCACGAGCAGTACTTC. It is translated as CASSAPTGIHEQYF.

As DNA, the CDR3 is TGTGCCAGCAGTACCCACGGGGGGGCGAACACTGAAGCTTTCTTT. It translates to CASSTHGGANTEAFF. The gene calls are TRBV6-1 and TRBJ1-1; maybe TRBD1 (6 bases). This CDR3 region has 15 residues. In germline, CDR1 is MNHNS, CDR2 SASEGT. The V end was cut by 5 bases, the J end by 1 base, with 14 bases between.

The chain links TRBV11-2 to TRBJ1-2; TRBD1 matches 8 bases. Germline CDR1 is SGHAT and CDR2 is FQNNGV. The V gene end was trimmed by 5 bases and the J gene end by 8 bases; junction bases not matched to a gene: 13. There are 15 residues in the CDR3. CDR3 residues: CASSPDRGFPRGYTF. The CDR3 bases are TGTGCCAGCAGCCCCGACAGGGGATTCCCTCGCGGCTACACCTTC.